The rows below give T cell receptor beta chains drawn from one sample of a study of neurological immune-mediated disorders. One entry per CDR3 protein results from TCRdb running MiXCR on the 5' RACE reads. The sample holds around 70,000 distinct CDR3 sequences; around 5.5% are singletons and the top ten take about 2.6%. Sequencing used PBMCs. The receptors were gathered from a woman aged 25 to 39 with multiple sclerosis. Both conserved end residues are part of each CDR3. The D gene is left open where the match is weak. Rows may omit the clone size; those that give it use once, few, many or a size class.

J gene,clone size,CDR3 length,V gene,D gene,CDR3 DNA,CDR3 protein
TRBJ2-7,many,13,TRBV2,-,TGTGCCAGCAGTCTTATCAGGGCCTACGAGCAGTACTTC,CASSLIRAYEQYF
TRBJ1-5,-,15,TRBV5-1,-,TGCGCCAGCAGCACCAACGGACAACCCAATCAGCCCCAGAATTTT,CASSTNGQPNQPQNF
TRBJ1-2,few,16,TRBV12-3/TRBV12-4,-,TGTGCCAGCAGTTTCTTTCCCGGGTATCTTAACTATGGCTACACCTTC,CASSFFPGYLNYGYTF
TRBJ2-7,many,18,TRBV4-1,-,TGCGCCAGCAGCCAAGGTCCCCTTACCCAGATAAGGCCCTACGAGCAGTACTTC,CASSQGPLTQIRPYEQYF
TRBJ2-1,-,15,TRBV9,-,TGTGCCAGCAGCGTAGAGGGAAGATCCTACAATGAGCAGTTCTTC,CASSVEGRSYNEQFF
TRBJ2-6,many,14,TRBV7-3,-,TGTGCCAGCAGCTTGACACCTGGGGCCAACGTCCTGACTTTC,CASSLTPGANVLTF
TRBJ1-6,few,19,TRBV5-1,TRBD1,TGCGCCAGCAGCTTGGACCTCTCGGGGGTTGGACAGGGAGGCTCACCCCTCCACTTT,CASSLDLSGVGQGGSPLHF
TRBJ2-7,many,13,TRBV20-1,-,TGCAGTGCTGGGGGTCTGAAACACTACGAGCAGTACTTC,CSAGGLKHYEQYF
TRBJ2-2,-,17,TRBV20-1,TRBD2,TGCAGTGCTAGAGGAGGGGTAGCGGGGGGGAGCGGCGGGGAGCTGTTTTTT,CSARGGVAGGSGGELFF
TRBJ1-1,many,14,TRBV6-5,-,TGTGCCAGCAATCACCAGGGGCGGAACACTGAAGCTTTCTTT,CASNHQGRNTEAFF
TRBJ1-5,many,14,TRBV10-2,TRBD1,TGCGCCAGCAGTGAGTTGACAGGGGAAGTTCCCCAGCATTTT,CASSELTGEVPQHF
TRBJ1-6,many,14,TRBV7-8,-,TGTGCCAGCAGCTTTGGCCCGAAGGATTCACCCCTCCACTTT,CASSFGPKDSPLHF
TRBJ2-1,many,16,TRBV6-5,-,TGTGCCAGCAGCTCAACGGGGATGGGCGCCTACAATGAGCAGTTCTTC,CASSSTGMGAYNEQFF
TRBJ2-1,many,17,TRBV24-1,TRBD2,TGTGCCACCAGTGGTGCTACTAGCGGGAGCTCCTACAATGAGCAGTTCTTC,CATSGATSGSSYNEQFF
TRBJ1-2,many,13,TRBV5-5,-,TGTGCCAGCAGCTTCGAAGGGGACTATGGCTACACCTTC,CASSFEGDYGYTF
TRBJ2-2,many,13,TRBV6-5,-,TGTGCCAGCAGTCTGGACAGCACCGGGGAGCTGTTTTTT,CASSLDSTGELFF
TRBJ2-3,-,15,TRBV12-3/TRBV12-4,TRBD2,TGTGCCAGCAGCGCCGGGACTACCATCACAGATACGCAGTATTTT,CASSAGTTITDTQYF
TRBJ1-1,-,15,TRBV5-1,-,TGCGCCAGCAGCTTGGACCTCCTTGAAAGCACTGAAGCTTTCTTT,CASSLDLLESTEAFF
TRBJ2-1,few,14,TRBV6-5,-,TGTGCCAGCAGTTACAGCGCAGCCATGTCTGAGCAGTTCTTC,CASSYSAAMSEQFF
TRBJ2-2,many,18,TRBV28,-,TGTGCCAGCAGTTTACAGTTTTTGGGGGAACGGGGCACCGGGGAGCTGTTTTTT,CASSLQFLGERGTGELFF
TRBJ2-3,many,11,TRBV2,-,TGTGCCAGCAGTGTAGCAGATACGCAGTATTTT,CASSVADTQYF
TRBJ2-1,many,14,TRBV10-2,TRBD1,TGCGCCAGCAGTGAGTCAACAGGGGGCAACGAGCAGTTCTTC,CASSESTGGNEQFF
TRBJ1-1,many,13,TRBV20-1,-,TGCAGTGCTAGAGACAGGTCGCGGACTGAAGCTTTCTTT,CSARDRSRTEAFF
TRBJ2-1,many,13,TRBV18,-,TGTGCCAGCTCACCATCCAGAGACAATGAGCAGTTCTTC,CASSPSRDNEQFF
TRBJ1-6,many,14,TRBV5-1,-,TGCGCCAGCAGCTTGGACAGGGCTAATTCACCCCTCCACTTT,CASSLDRANSPLHF
TRBJ1-5,few,12,TRBV12-3/TRBV12-4,-,TGTGCCAGCAGTTTTGGACCCCAGCCCCAGAATTTT,CASSFGPQPQNF
TRBJ2-3,many,15,TRBV5-1,-,TGCGCCAGCAGCTCCGGTCGGATTAGCACAGATACGCAGTATTTT,CASSSGRISTDTQYF
TRBJ2-7,many,14,TRBV5-1,-,TGCGCCAGCAGCTTGTTGGGGTGGGAATACGAGCAGTACTTC,CASSLLGWEYEQYF
TRBJ1-6,many,18,TRBV4-1,-,TGCGCCAGCAGCCAAGTGGATTTTTTGGGTCTTGGCAATTCACCCCTCCACTTT,CASSQVDFLGLGNSPLHF
TRBJ2-3,-,15,TRBV20-1,-,TGCAGTGCTAGAGAGGAGGGGCGTGTAGGTGATACGCAGTATTTT,CSAREEGRVGDTQYF
TRBJ2-5,many,14,TRBV5-1,-,TGCGCCAGCAGAGAGGGCCAAGGGCGGGAGACCCAGTACTTC,CASREGQGRETQYF
TRBJ1-4,many,12,TRBV6-5,-,TGTGCCAGCACCTCAACTAATGAAAAACTGTTTTTT,CASTSTNEKLFF
TRBJ1-2,many,13,TRBV10-2,-,TGCGCCAGCAGTGAGGGACGACAGAATGGCTACACCTTC,CASSEGRQNGYTF
TRBJ2-3,-,14,TRBV5-6,-,TGTGCCAGCAGGGACGGAGGGGCCTATGATACGCAGTATTTC,CASRDGGAYDTQYF
TRBJ1-4,many,15,TRBV20-1,TRBD1,TGCAGTGCTAGACAATACAGGGGAGCTAATGAAAAACTGTTTTTT,CSARQYRGANEKLFF
TRBJ1-1,few,13,TRBV2,TRBD1,TGTGCCAGCACTCAACGGGACAGCACTGAAGCTTTCTTT,CASTQRDSTEAFF
TRBJ2-3,many,13,TRBV12-3/TRBV12-4,TRBD1,TGTGCCAGCCGGGACAGGTTGACAGATACGCAGTATTTT,CASRDRLTDTQYF
TRBJ1-1,many,15,TRBV5-1,-,TGCGCCAGCAGCTTGGACGGAAAACTGAACACTGAAGCTTTCTTT,CASSLDGKLNTEAFF
TRBJ2-7,many,12,TRBV2,-,TGTGCCAGCAGTCCCCGTCAGGGCGAGCAGTACTTC,CASSPRQGEQYF
TRBJ2-7,many,14,TRBV27,-,TGTGCCAGCAGTCCAGAGGGGGGACCCTACGAGCAGTACTTC,CASSPEGGPYEQYF
TRBJ2-7,many,16,TRBV4-1,TRBD1,TGCGCCAGCAGCCCCCTGGGACAGGGGACCCCCTACGAGCAGTACTTC,CASSPLGQGTPYEQYF
TRBJ2-1,many,15,TRBV5-6,-,TGTGCCAGCAGCCCCAGGAGCAGCTCCTACAATGAGCAGTTCTTC,CASSPRSSSYNEQFF
TRBJ2-3,many,15,TRBV5-1,-,TGCGCCAGCAGCTTGGCGGCAGGGGGGACAGATACGCAGTATTTT,CASSLAAGGTDTQYF
TRBJ2-2,many,15,TRBV5-1,-,TGCGCCAGCAGCCTGACGGGACAAAACACCGGGGAGCTGTTTTTT,CASSLTGQNTGELFF
TRBJ2-7,many,14,TRBV6-5,-,TGTGCCAGCAGACCCACCGGGACCTTCTACGAGCAGTACTTC,CASRPTGTFYEQYF